The table lists the clone carrying this T cell receptor beta chain with a count of one. As originally analysed: Estimation of nucleated cell counts relied on the amplification of reference gene primers. Clones were read by immunoSEQ multiplex PCR, and TCRdb kept only the in-frame ones, dropping some. The DNA gave D and trimming, while V, J and clone size come from that table. The sample has 65,000 to 90,000 clones, roughly nine tenths seen once. Trimming at V came to 3 bases and at J to 2 bases, leaving 3 bases not matched to a gene. CDR3 size: 14 residues. Germline loops: CDR1 SEHNR, CDR2 FQNEAQ (reference sequence). The data belong to a study of blood T cell repertoires in COVID-19. Across the whole study: Collection of acute and convalescent COVID-19 samples took place in the United States, Italy and Spain. Sample material is recorded as cDNA or gDNA derived from T cells, B-cell-depleted T cells, or PBMCs.

The chain carries TRBV7-9 and TRBJ2-5; 7 bases are shared with TRBD1. The source of this sequence is a man aged 30 to 45 with acute or convalescent COVID-19. Sequenced input: peripheral blood. The CDR3 region has the DNA TGTGCCAGCAGCTTCTGGACAGGTCAAGAGACCCAGTACTTC. Encoded protein: CASSFWTGQETQYF. Complete variable domain (other parts from reference TRBV7-9 and TRBJ2-5): DTGVSQNPRHKITKRGQNVTFRCDPISEHNRLYWYRQTLGQGPEFLTYFQNEAQLEKSRLLSDRFSAERPKGSFSTLEIQRTEQGDSAMYLCASSFWTGQETQYFGPGTRLLVL.